The 23 T cell receptor beta chains below come from one sample, sequenced in a study of blood T cell repertoires in COVID-19. TCRdb's table, derived via immunoSEQ multiplex PCR, lists solely in-frame clones and lacks some. The sample lists hundreds of thousands of clones; 80% to 90% were seen once. Sequencing input: PBMCs or T cells enriched from blood (not recorded which). All receptors derive from a man in his thirties or forties who had recovered from COVID-19.

The rearrangement links TRBV6-5 to TRBJ1-2; D may be TRBD1 (6 bases). Germline CDR1 MNHEY, CDR2 SVGAGI. The V end lost 2 bases, the J end lost 1 base, and 8 bases lay between the germline ends. The CDR3 runs to 14 residues. Here the CDR3 DNA reads TGTGCCAGCAGTTACCGACAGGATAACTATGGCTACACCTTC. Its protein product is CASSYRQDNYGYTF.

The genes are TRBV18 and TRBJ1-5, with 7 bases matching TRBD1. Trimming at V came to 6 bases and at J to 0 bases, leaving 14 bases not matched to a gene. CDR1 and CDR2 from the germline V gene are KGHSH and LQKENI. CDR3 length: 18 amino acids. CDR3 sequence reads: CASSPGAGQINSNQPQHF. Written as DNA, the CDR3 is TGTGCCAGCTCCCCCGGTGCGGGACAGATCAATAGCAATCAGCCCCAGCATTTT.

The chain links TRBV24-1 to TRBJ2-3, with a weak D call TRBD2 (6 bases). The germline V gene has CDR1 KGHDR and CDR2 SFDVKD. V was shortened by 5 bases and J by 2 bases, with 13 bases between the two germline ends. The CDR3 sequence is 15 residues long. The CDR3 DNA is TGTGCCACCAGTGGCGGAGGGCCGTTCACAGATACGCAGTATTTT. It codes for CATSGGGPFTDTQYF.

This rearrangement joins TRBV25-1 to TRBJ2-7; 8 positions match TRBD2. The CDR3 covers 15 residues. Germline-derived CDR1 and CDR2 are MGHDK and SYGVNS. The trim removed 3 bases at V and 3 bases at J, leaving 7 bases unmatched. The CDR3 DNA follows: TGTGCCAGCAGTGACTCTAGCGGGCCCCACTACGAGCAGTACTTC. This translates into CASSDSSGPHYEQYF.

The chain is built from TRBV28 and TRBJ2-3; 9 bases fit TRBD2. The junction had 8 bases not matched to a gene; V was cut back by 8 bases and J by 2 bases. The CDR3 spans 15 residues. The germline V gene encodes CDR1 MDHEN and CDR2 SYDVKM. The CDR3 loop is CASHPPGLATDTQYF. CDR3 sequence (DNA): TGTGCCAGCCATCCTCCGGGACTAGCCACAGATACGCAGTATTTT.

The chain is built from TRBV23-1 and TRBJ2-1; 8 nucleotides agree with TRBD2. TRBV23-1 counts as an open reading frame of uncertain function. Unmatched junction bases numbered 15, after V lost 4 bases and J lost 7 bases. This CDR3 is 17 amino acids long. CDR3 coding DNA: TGCGCCAGCAGTCCCTTAGCGGGAAACACCCCGGGGAATGAGCAGTTCTTC. Protein: CASSPLAGNTPGNEQFF.

The gene calls are TRBV4-2 and TRBJ2-7; 12 nucleotides align to TRBD2. The trim removed 0 bases at V and 2 bases at J, leaving 8 bases unmatched. The CDR3 has 18 residues. The germline V gene encodes CDR1 LGHNA and CDR2 YNFKEQ. The CDR3 DNA sequence: TGTGCCAGCAGCCAAGATGAACTAGCGGGAGGAGGTACCTACGAGCAGTACTTC. Protein product: CASSQDELAGGGTYEQYF.

The chain links TRBV7-8 to TRBJ2-1, with D unresolved. Trimming took 7 bases from V and 0 from J, leaving 13 bases between them. Germline CDR1 and CDR2: SGHVS and FQNEAQ. The CDR3 totals 15 residues. CDR3 residues: CASKSSGSSYNEQFF. The DNA of the CDR3 is TGTGCCAGCAAAAGTTCGGGTAGCTCCTACAATGAGCAGTTCTTC.

This chain links TRBV30 with TRBJ2-3, with D possibly TRBD1 on 6 matching bases. Germline V gene data show CDR1 as GTSNPN and CDR2 as SVGIG (reference sequence). V shed 3 bases and J shed 2 bases, with 12 bases lying between them. The CDR3 loop spans 14 amino acids. Written as DNA, the CDR3 is TGTGCCTGGAGACAAGGACAGTACACAGATACGCAGTATTTT. Protein sequence: CAWRQGQYTDTQYF.

The chain uses TRBV7-2 and TRBJ2-7; the match to TRBD1 covers 7 bases. Germline lookup yields CDR1 SGHTA and CDR2 FQGNSA. This CDR3 has 16 amino acids. With 5 bases clipped from V and 3 bases from J, the junction kept 13 bases outside the gene matches. This CDR3 is CASSPGQTQGYYEQYF. The CDR3 region has the DNA TGTGCCAGCAGCCCGGGACAGACGCAAGGGTACTACGAGCAGTACTTC. Full variable domain (rest looked up from reference TRBV7-2 and TRBJ2-7): GAGVSQSPSNKVTEKGKDVELRCDPISGHTALYWYRQSLGQGLEFLIYFQGNSAPDKSGLPSDRFSAERTGGSVSTLTIQRTQQEDSAVYLCASSPGQTQGYYEQYFGPGTRLTVT.

The CDR3 DNA is TGTGCCAGCAGCCCCCCTACCGGGACAGGATCCTACAATGAGCAGTTCTTC. Translation: CASSPPTGTGSYNEQFF. The chain recombines TRBV5-4 with TRBJ2-1; TRBD1 matches at 8 bases. J was trimmed by 1 base and V by 4 bases; bases with no gene match: 10. Germline V lookup: CDR1 SGHNT, CDR2 YYREEE (reference sequence). The CDR3 runs 17 residues.

The gene calls are TRBV7-3 and TRBJ2-2; TRBD2 matches at 12 bases. V gave up 2 bases and J gave up 6 bases; unmatched junction bases: 10. Germline CDR1 SGHTA, CDR2 FQGTGA. This CDR3 contains 18 residues. The CDR3 DNA is TGTGCCAGCAGCTTAGTGGCTAGCGGGAGGGCCCGGGCCGGGGAGCTGTTTTTT. Translated, it gives CASSLVASGRARAGELFF. The whole variable domain, filled in from reference TRBV7-3 and TRBJ2-2, reads GAGVSQTPSNKVTEKGKYVELRCDPISGHTALYWYRQSLGQGPEFLIYFQGTGAADDSGLPNDRFFAVRPEGSVSTLKIQRTERGDSAVYLCASSLVASGRARAGELFFGEGSRLTVL.

This sequence joins TRBV5-5 and TRBJ2-1; TRBD2 aligns across 9 bases. CDR1 is SGHKS, CDR2 YYEKEE, per germline (reference sequence). This CDR3 region has 15 residues. V dropped 0 bases and J dropped 9; count of bases not matched to a gene: 7. CDR3 amino acids: CASSLEAGGPREQFF. For the CDR3, the DNA is TGTGCCAGCAGCTTGGAGGCGGGAGGGCCGCGTGAGCAGTTCTTC.

This clone was found once. The rearrangement uses TRBV3-1 (or the pseudogene TRBV3-2) and TRBJ1-2; 7 nucleotides align to TRBD1. V was pared by 4 bases and J by 13 bases, with 9 bases of the junction left unmatched. This CDR3 spans 12 amino acids. The germline gives CDR1 LGHDT, CDR2 YNNKEL (reference sequence). The CDR3 loop is CASSRDRVSSTF. CDR3 DNA: TGTGCCAGCAGCCGGGACAGAGTGAGCAGCACCTTC.

This chain uses TRBV6-5 with TRBJ1-5; D may be TRBD1 (6 bases). V lost 6 bases to trimming and J lost 2 bases, with 8 bases between them. Germline-derived CDR1 and CDR2 are MNHEY and SVGAGI. This CDR3 region has 13 residues. CDR3 bases: TGTGCCAGCAGGGCAGGGGGCAATCAGCCCCAGCATTTT. It translates to CASRAGGNQPQHF.

V usage is TRBV15 and J usage is TRBJ1-5, with 7 nucleotides matching TRBD1. Germline CDR1 reads LNHNV; CDR2 reads YYDKDF (reference sequence). The CDR3 has 15 amino acids. J lost 1 base, V lost 4 bases, and 4 bases had no gene match. The CDR3 DNA follows: TGTGCCACCAGCAAAACAGGGGAGAGCAATCAGCCCCAGCATTTT. This sequence encodes CATSKTGESNQPQHF. Full variable domain (remainder filled in from reference TRBV15 and TRBJ1-5): DAMVIQNPRYQVTQFGKPVTLSCSQTLNHNVMYWYQQKSSQAPKLLFHYYDKDFNNEADTPDNFQSRRPNTSFCFLDIRSPGLGDTAMYLCATSKTGESNQPQHFGDGTRLSIL.

This rearrangement joins TRBV10-3 to TRBJ2-2; D is unclear. CDR3 length: 15 residues. Germline V gives CDR1 ENHRY, CDR2 SYGVKD. With 3 bases removed from V and 1 base from J, the gap between germline ends came to 9 bases. The CDR3 DNA sequence: TGTGCCATCAGTGATTACACGGGGAACACCGGGGAGCTGTTTTTT. This encodes CAISDYTGNTGELFF.

The chain is built from TRBV30 and TRBJ1-4, with no clear D. V dropped 4 bases and J dropped 6 bases, with 15 bases sitting between them. CDR1 GTSNPN and CDR2 SVGIG come from the germline V gene (reference sequence). The CDR3 is made up of 14 amino acids. The CDR3 coding sequence is TGTGCCTGGACCGAGGGTGTTAATGATGAAAAACTGTTTTTT. Protein product: CAWTEGVNDEKLFF.

J is TRBJ1-3 and V is TRBV7-9; D is perhaps TRBD1 (5 bases). Deletions cut 5 bases from V and 0 bases from J, with 14 bases between. Per germline, CDR1 SEHNR and CDR2 FQNEAQ (reference sequence). The CDR3 totals 16 residues. The CDR3 is CASSLGTQGSGNTIYF. DNA of the CDR3: TGTGCCAGCAGCCTCGGGACTCAGGGCTCTGGAAACACCATATATTTT.

V and J are TRBV29-1 and TRBJ1-2; 10 bases map to TRBD1. This CDR3 is built from 14 residues. The V segment lost 7 bases and the J segment 0 bases; nucleotides outside the gene matches: 5. From germline, CDR1 is SQVTM and CDR2 ANQGSEA. The CDR3 nucleotides are TGCAGCGCTCCGACAGGGGGCACTAACTATGGCTACACCTTC. Its translation: CSAPTGGTNYGYTF.

The V gene is TRBV10-3, the J gene TRBJ2-1, with TRBD2 as a possible D gene (5 bases). The CDR3 covers 14 residues. The V and J ends lost 10 bases and 0 bases respectively, with 13 bases between them. CDR1 is ENHRY, CDR2 SYGVKD, per germline. The CDR3 sequence is CATLGSGSYNEQFF. DNA of the CDR3: TGTGCCACCCTTGGGAGCGGCTCCTACAATGAGCAGTTCTTC.

The chain joins TRBV29-1 to TRBJ2-1; 9 nucleotides line up with TRBD1. The germline V gene has CDR1 SQVTM and CDR2 ANQGSEA. After removal of 1 base from V and 1 base from J, the junction contained 11 bases not matched to a gene. This CDR3 comprises 18 residues. CDR3 coding DNA: TGCAGCGTTGAAGGACAGGTGGGACAGGGAGGATCCTACAATGAGCAGTTCTTC. Its protein is CSVEGQVGQGGSYNEQFF.

The chain employs TRBV9 and TRBJ2-7, with 8 bases lining up with TRBD1. The germline V gene has CDR1 SGDLS and CDR2 YYNGEE. The CDR3 consists of 15 residues. The V segment lost 4 bases and the J segment 3 bases; nucleotides outside the gene matches: 9. The CDR3 nucleotides read TGTGCCAGCAGCCTTGGAACAGGGGGTAACTACGAGCAGTACTTC. Its translation is CASSLGTGGNYEQYF.